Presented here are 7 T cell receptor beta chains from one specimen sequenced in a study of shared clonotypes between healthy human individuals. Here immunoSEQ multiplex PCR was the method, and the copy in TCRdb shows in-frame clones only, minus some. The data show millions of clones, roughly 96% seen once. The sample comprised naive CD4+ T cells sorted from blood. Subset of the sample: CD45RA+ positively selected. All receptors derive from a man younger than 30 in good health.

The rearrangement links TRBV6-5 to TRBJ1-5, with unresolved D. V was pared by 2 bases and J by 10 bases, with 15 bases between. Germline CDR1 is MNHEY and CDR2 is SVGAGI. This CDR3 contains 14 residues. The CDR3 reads CASSYNRGSGPQHF. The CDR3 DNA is TGTGCCAGCAGTTACAATCGGGGAAGCGGACCCCAGCATTTT.

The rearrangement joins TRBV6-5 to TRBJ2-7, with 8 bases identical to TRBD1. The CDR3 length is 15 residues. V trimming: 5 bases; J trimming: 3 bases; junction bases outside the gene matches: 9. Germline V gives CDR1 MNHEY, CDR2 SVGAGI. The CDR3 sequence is CASSPLNRGNYEQYF. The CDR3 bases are TGTGCCAGCAGTCCACTAAACAGGGGGAACTACGAGCAGTACTTC.

DNA for the CDR3: TGTGCCAGCACAGCCTCGGGATCCTATGGCTACACCTTC. Its translation is CASTASGSYGYTF. J is TRBJ1-2 and V is TRBV7-9; no clear D. V was pared by 7 bases and J by 4 bases, with 13 bases between. Germline V gene sequence: CDR1 SEHNR, CDR2 FQNEAQ (reference sequence). This CDR3 contains 13 residues.

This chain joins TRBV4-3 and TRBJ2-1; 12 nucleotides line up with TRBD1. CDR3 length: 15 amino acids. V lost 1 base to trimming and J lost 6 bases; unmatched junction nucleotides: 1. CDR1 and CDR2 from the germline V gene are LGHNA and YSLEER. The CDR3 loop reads CASSQGDRGLNEQFF. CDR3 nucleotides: TGCGCCAGCAGCCAAGGGGACAGGGGGCTCAATGAGCAGTTCTTC.

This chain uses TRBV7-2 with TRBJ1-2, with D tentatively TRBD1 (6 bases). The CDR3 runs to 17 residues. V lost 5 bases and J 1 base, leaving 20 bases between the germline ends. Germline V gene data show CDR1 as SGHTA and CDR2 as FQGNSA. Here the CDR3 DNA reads TGTGCCAGCAGCCTGATAGGAGGGGGTGTCAATAACTATGGCTACACCTTC. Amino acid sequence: CASSLIGGGVNNYGYTF.

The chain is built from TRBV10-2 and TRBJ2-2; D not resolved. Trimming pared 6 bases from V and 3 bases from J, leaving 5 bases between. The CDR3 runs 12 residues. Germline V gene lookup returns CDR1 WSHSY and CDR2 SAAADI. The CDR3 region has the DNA TGCGCCAGCAGCCTTGACACCGGGGAGCTGTTTTTT. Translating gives CASSLDTGELFF.

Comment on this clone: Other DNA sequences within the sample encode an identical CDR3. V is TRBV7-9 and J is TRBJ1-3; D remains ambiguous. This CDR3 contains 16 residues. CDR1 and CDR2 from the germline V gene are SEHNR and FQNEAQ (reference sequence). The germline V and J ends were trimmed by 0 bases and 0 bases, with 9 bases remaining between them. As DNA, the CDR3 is TGTGCCAGCAGCTTAGCGTTAGGAAGCTCTGGAAACACCATATATTTT. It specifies CASSLALGSSGNTIYF.